Listed here are 9 T cell receptor beta chains from one sample, sequenced in a study of T cell responses to AZD1222 COVID-19 vaccine. Clones were sequenced by immunoSEQ multiplex PCR, and TCRdb holds only the in-frame ones, with some missing. The sample consists of some 130,000 clones, under 95% of them appearing once. Sequencing was performed on peripheral blood, taken on day 0 of AZD1222 vaccination. The source is an adult in good health.

This chain uses TRBV5-1 with TRBJ2-1; 9 nucleotides align to TRBD1. CDR3 length: 15 residues. CDR1 SGHRS and CDR2 YFSETQ come from the germline V gene. V shed 7 bases and J 6 bases; nucleotides not matched to a gene: 11. CDR3 nucleotide sequence: TGCGCCAGCCGCCGCCGACAGGGGGACGTCAATGAGCAGTTCTTC. It specifies CASRRRQGDVNEQFF. Drawing the rest from reference TRBV5-1 and TRBJ2-1, the complete variable domain is KAGVTQTPRYLIKTRGQQVTLSCSPISGHRSVSWYQQTPGQGLQFLFEYFSETQRNKGNFPGRFSGRQFSNSRSEMNVSTLELGDSALYLCASRRRQGDVNEQFFGPGTRLTVL.

The CDR3 nucleotides read TGTGCCAGCAGTACTGGTCCCTCAGGTGGCTACACCTTC. Protein sequence: CASSTGPSGGYTF. The chain joins TRBV6-2 or TRBV6-3 to TRBJ1-2, with D hard to call. Trimming pared 5 bases from V and 7 bases from J, leaving 14 bases between. The CDR3 runs to 13 residues. CDR1 is MNHEY and CDR2 is SVGEGT in the germline V gene.

The chain joins TRBV5-1 to TRBJ1-6; D not certain. V shed 0 bases and J shed 14 bases, with 15 bases lying between them. This CDR3 comprises 14 residues. Germline-derived CDR1 and CDR2 are SGHRS and YFSETQ. This chain's CDR3 is CASSLEPSLESLHF. The DNA for the CDR3 is TGCGCCAGCAGCTTGGAACCGAGCCTAGAATCCCTCCACTTT.

The chain employs TRBV12-2 and TRBJ2-4; the DNA was not compared with TRBD2, the D call given in the table. TRBV12-2 is tagged as a pseudogene. The CDR3 extends over 16 amino acids. The CDR3, as DNA: TGTGCAAGTCGCCTACCGACTGGGGAGGACAAAAACATTCAGTACTTC. It yields the protein CASRLPTGEDKNIQYF.

The J gene is TRBJ2-1, the V gene TRBV5-4, with a tentative D call TRBD1 (6 bases). Trimming left V 0 bases short and J 7 bases short, with 17 bases between. In germline, CDR1 is SGHNT, CDR2 YYREEE (reference sequence). The CDR3 covers 16 residues. The CDR3 DNA reads as TGTGCCAGCAGCTTGGTGGGGTGGGGGCGCGCTAATGAGCAGTTCTTC. Amino acids: CASSLVGWGRANEQFF.

The chain is built from TRBV7-8 and TRBJ2-3, with no clear D. There are 15 residues in the CDR3. CDR1 is SGHVS and CDR2 is FQNEAQ in the germline V gene. V lost 5 bases to trimming and J lost 0 bases, with 12 bases between them. The CDR3 reads CASSLLRASTDTQYF. CDR3 nucleotides: TGTGCCAGCAGCCTATTGAGAGCTAGCACAGATACGCAGTATTTT.

The chain links TRBV5-4 to TRBJ2-3, with D hard to call. Trimming stripped 4 bases from V and 3 bases from J, with 15 bases between. Germline-derived CDR1 and CDR2 are SGHNT and YYREEE (reference sequence). The CDR3 covers 15 residues. The DNA for the CDR3 is TGTGCCAGCAGCCAGTACATGACTGATACAGATACGCAGTATTTT. This codes for CASSQYMTDTDTQYF.

The chain employs TRBV10-3 and TRBJ1-2; D might be TRBD1 (5 bases). Germline lookup yields CDR1 ENHRY and CDR2 SYGVKD. V lost 4 bases to trimming and J lost 3 bases, with 21 bases between them. This CDR3 comprises 17 residues. The CDR3 DNA is TGTGCCATCAGTGGTGGAATCCAGGGAGGAAAGGACTATGGCTACACCTTC. Translating it yields CAISGGIQGGKDYGYTF.

The chain has TRBV5-4 and TRBJ2-1, with 11 bases aligning to TRBD2. Germline V gives CDR1 SGHNT, CDR2 YYREEE (reference sequence). The CDR3 runs to 15 residues. Losses at the gene ends were 4 bases for V and 4 bases for J; bases not matched to a gene: 4. CDR3 in DNA: TGTGCCAGCAGCGCGGGACTAGCGGATTACAATGAGCAGTTCTTC. This translates into CASSAGLADYNEQFF. The full variable domain, rest sourced from reference TRBV5-4 and TRBJ2-1, is ETGVTQSPTHLIKTRGQQVTLRCSSQSGHNTVSWYQQALGQGPQFIFQYYREEENGRGNFPPRFSGLQFPNYSSELNVNALELDDSALYLCASSAGLADYNEQFFGPGTRLTVL.